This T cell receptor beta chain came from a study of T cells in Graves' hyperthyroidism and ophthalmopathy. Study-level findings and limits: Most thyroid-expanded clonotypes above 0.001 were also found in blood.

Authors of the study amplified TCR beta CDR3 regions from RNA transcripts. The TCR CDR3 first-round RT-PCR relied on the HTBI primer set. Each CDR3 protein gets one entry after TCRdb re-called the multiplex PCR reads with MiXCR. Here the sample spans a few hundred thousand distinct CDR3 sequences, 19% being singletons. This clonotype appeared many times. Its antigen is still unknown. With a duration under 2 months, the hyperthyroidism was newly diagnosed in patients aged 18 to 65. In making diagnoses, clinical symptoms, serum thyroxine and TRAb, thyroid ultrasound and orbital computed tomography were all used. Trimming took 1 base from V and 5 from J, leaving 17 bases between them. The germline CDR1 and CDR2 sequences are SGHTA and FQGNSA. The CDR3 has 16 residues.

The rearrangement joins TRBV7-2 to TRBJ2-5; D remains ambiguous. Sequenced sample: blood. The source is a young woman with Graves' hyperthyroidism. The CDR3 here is CASSLVSGTLMETQYF. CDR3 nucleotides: TGTGCCAGCAGCTTAGTGAGTGGAACCCTAATGGAGACCCAGTACTTC.